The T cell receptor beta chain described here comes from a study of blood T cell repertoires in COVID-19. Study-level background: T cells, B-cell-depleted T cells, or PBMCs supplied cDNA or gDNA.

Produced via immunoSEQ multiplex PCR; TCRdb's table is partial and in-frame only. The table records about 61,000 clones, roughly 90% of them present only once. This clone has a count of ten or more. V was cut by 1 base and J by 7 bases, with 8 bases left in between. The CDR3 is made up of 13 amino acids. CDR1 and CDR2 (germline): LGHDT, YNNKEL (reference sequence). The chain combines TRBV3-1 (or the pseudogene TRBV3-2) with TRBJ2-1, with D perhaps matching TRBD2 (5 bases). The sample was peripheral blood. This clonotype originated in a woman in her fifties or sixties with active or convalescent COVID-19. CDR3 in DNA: TGTGCCAGCAGCCAAGGTACGGGAAATGAGCAGTTCTTC. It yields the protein CASSQGTGNEQFF.